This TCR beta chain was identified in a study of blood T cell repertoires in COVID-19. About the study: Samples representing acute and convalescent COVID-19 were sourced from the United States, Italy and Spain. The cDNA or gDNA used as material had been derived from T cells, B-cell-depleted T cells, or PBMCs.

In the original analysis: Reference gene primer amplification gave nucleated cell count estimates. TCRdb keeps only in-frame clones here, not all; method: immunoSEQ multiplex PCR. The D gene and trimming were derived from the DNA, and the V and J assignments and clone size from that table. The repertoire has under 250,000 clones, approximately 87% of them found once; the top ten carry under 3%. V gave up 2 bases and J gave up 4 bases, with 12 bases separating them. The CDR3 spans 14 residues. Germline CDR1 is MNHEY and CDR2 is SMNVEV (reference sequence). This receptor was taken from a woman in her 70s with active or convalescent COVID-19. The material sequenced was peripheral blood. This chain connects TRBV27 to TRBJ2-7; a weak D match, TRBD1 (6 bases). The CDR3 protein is CASSLQGSRYEQYF. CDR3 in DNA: TGTGCCAGCAGTTTACAGGGGAGCCGGTACGAGCAGTACTTC.